One and the same sample provided the 18 T cell receptor beta chains below, sequenced in a study of T-cell memory formation after mild COVID-19. TCRdb used MiXCR to reprocess the 5' RACE reads, holding one entry per CDR3 protein. The repertoire includes fewer than 95,000 distinct CDR3 sequences, over 12% of them detected once, and approximately 40% sits in the top ten. The sequenced material came from PBMCs or a T cell subset sorted from them (not recorded which). Every receptor here comes from a man in his late teens or twenties who had mild COVID-19 (a few samples of this study predate the infection). Cell type and time point are not known.

This clonotype was found many times. The chain recombines TRBV4-1 with TRBJ2-1, with D possibly being TRBD2 (5 bases). Between the trimmed V and J ends, which lost 3 bases and 0 bases, there was a span of 18 bases. CDR1 and CDR2 from the germline V gene are MGHRA and YSYEKL. This CDR3 has 18 amino acids. The CDR3 spells CASSQTGSGVGSYNEQFF. The CDR3, as DNA: TGCGCCAGCAGCCAGACCGGGTCCGGGGTAGGCTCCTACAATGAGCAGTTCTTC.

The V gene is TRBV4-2, the J gene TRBJ2-2; TRBD2 matches 7 bases. J was trimmed by 0 bases and V by 0 bases; bases with no gene match: 1. Germline-derived CDR1 and CDR2 are LGHNA and YNFKEQ. This CDR3 comprises 16 residues. The CDR3 DNA is TGTGCCAGCAGCCAAGAGGGAGGGGCGAACACCGGGGAGCTGTTTTTT. Its protein product is CASSQEGGANTGELFF.

This clonotype was observed a handful of times. V is TRBV24-1 and J is TRBJ2-7; D is ambiguous. Germline V lookup: CDR1 KGHDR, CDR2 SFDVKD. The CDR3 loop spans 16 amino acids. V was pared by 4 bases and J by 1 base, with 16 bases between. The CDR3 coding sequence is TGTGCCACCAGTGAGTGGATTGACACTCGATCCTACGAGCAGTACTTC. Encoded protein: CATSEWIDTRSYEQYF.

This chain links TRBV29-1 with TRBJ1-1; TRBD1 matches at 9 bases. The CDR3 length is 13 residues. V was clipped by 2 bases and J by 8 bases; unmatched bases: 6. Germline V gene data show CDR1 as SQVTM and CDR2 as ANQGSEA. DNA of the CDR3: TGCAGCGTTGAAAGGACAGGGGAGGGCGAAGCTTTCTTT. Translating it yields CSVERTGEGEAFF.

The sample holds a few counts of this clonotype. The chain is built from TRBV20-1 and TRBJ2-7; the D gene is possibly TRBD2 (6 bases). Germline values: CDR1 DFQATT, CDR2 SNEGSKA (reference sequence). The CDR3 extends over 13 amino acids. With 5 bases removed from V and 4 bases from J, the gap between germline ends came to 15 bases. CDR3 residues: CSAPGETPYEQYF. As DNA, the CDR3 is TGCAGTGCTCCGGGGGAGACTCCTTACGAGCAGTACTTC.

The chain links TRBV6-5 to TRBJ1-2, with D maybe TRBD1 (5 bases). CDR3 size: 14 residues. Germline V gene lookup returns CDR1 MNHEY and CDR2 SVGAGI. V was shortened by 0 bases and J by 2 bases, with 7 bases between the two germline ends. The CDR3: CASSYSQGNYGYTF. The CDR3 DNA is TGTGCCAGCAGTTACTCCCAGGGAAACTATGGCTACACCTTC.

The chain joins TRBV7-8 to TRBJ1-2; no definite D call. CDR3 length: 14 amino acids. The germline V and J ends were trimmed by 2 bases and 7 bases, with 14 bases remaining between them. CDR1 and CDR2 (germline): SGHVS, FQNEAQ. The CDR3 region is CASSLTSTGSGYTF. CDR3 DNA: TGTGCCAGCAGCTTAACCTCGACGGGATCTGGCTACACCTTC.

This clonotype came up a few times. The genes are TRBV7-6 and TRBJ2-7, with TRBD2 identical over 7 bases. The CDR3 is 14 residues long. Trimming removed 6 bases from V and 6 bases from J; junction bases left unmatched: 11. Germline V gene sequence: CDR1 SGHVS, CDR2 FNYEAQ. The CDR3 sequence: CASSPVSGGGEQYV. The CDR3 DNA is TGTGCCAGCAGTCCGGTTTCGGGGGGTGGCGAGCAGTACGTC.

The chain is built from TRBV2 and TRBJ1-2, with D perhaps TRBD1 (5 bases). The V gene's germline CDR1 is SNHLY and CDR2 FYNNEI. The CDR3 contains 12 residues. V lost 7 bases and J 2 bases, leaving 8 bases between the germline ends. CDR3 nucleotides: TGTGCCAGCACCCGGGGGAACTATGGCTACACCTTC. This gives the protein CASTRGNYGYTF.

This chain joins TRBV24-1 and TRBJ2-5, with 9 bases identical to TRBD1. The CDR3 contains 16 residues. V was clipped by 4 bases and J by 2 bases; unmatched bases: 7. Germline V CDR1 and CDR2: KGHDR, SFDVKD. CDR3 loop: CATSETGTGSQETQYF. The CDR3 DNA reads as TGTGCCACCAGTGAGACCGGGACAGGGAGTCAAGAGACCCAGTACTTC.

The V call is TRBV20-1, the J call TRBJ1-5, with D perhaps TRBD1 (5 bases). In germline, CDR1 is DFQATT, CDR2 SNEGSKA (reference sequence). Trimming took off 0 bases at V and 1 base at J, with 13 bases between the two ends. This CDR3 is 16 amino acids long. The CDR3 DNA is TGCAGTGCTAGAGAGCCCCGGGGGGTAAGCAATCAGCCCCAGCATTTT. This encodes CSAREPRGVSNQPQHF.

This sequence joins TRBV6-1 and TRBJ2-7; D gene ambiguous. From germline, CDR1 is MNHNS and CDR2 SASEGT. The length of the CDR3 is 14 residues. V lost 5 bases and J 0 bases, leaving 11 bases between the germline ends. The DNA for the CDR3 is TGTGCCAGCAGTACCTCCTGGGGCTCCTACGAGCAGTACTTC. It specifies CASSTSWGSYEQYF.

In its sample, this clonotype was seen a few times. V usage is TRBV5-1 and J usage is TRBJ2-7; tentatively, D is TRBD1 or TRBD2 (6 bases each). This CDR3 contains 14 residues. The germline V gene has CDR1 SGHRS and CDR2 YFSETQ. V lost 0 bases to trimming and J lost 5 bases, with 12 bases between them. The CDR3 loop is CASSLGRGLNEQYF. The DNA of the CDR3 is TGCGCCAGCAGCTTGGGACGGGGGCTGAACGAGCAGTACTTC.

The genes are TRBV12-3 or TRBV12-4 and TRBJ2-7; D is perhaps TRBD1 (5 bases). V was pared by 3 bases and J by 10 bases, with 10 bases between. The CDR3 has 11 amino acids. CDR3: CASSFDSIQYF. CDR3 sequence (DNA): TGTGCCAGCAGTTTCGACAGTATACAGTACTTC.

V and J are TRBV15 and TRBJ1-5; D not resolved. CDR3 length: 13 amino acids. Per the germline V gene, CDR1 is LNHNV and CDR2 is YYDKDF (reference sequence). V lost 4 bases to trimming and J lost 0 bases, with 4 bases between them. The CDR3 DNA reads TGTGCCACCAGCAAGAATAGCAATCAGCCCCAGCATTTT. Translating it yields CATSKNSNQPQHF.

This clonotype was picked up a small number of times. The chain uses TRBV6-5 and TRBJ2-5; 9 bases align to TRBD2. The CDR3 runs 15 residues. With 6 bases clipped from V and 2 bases from J, the junction kept 7 bases outside the gene matches. Germline CDR1 and CDR2: MNHEY and SVGAGI. CDR3 sequence: CASSGGGAIQETQYF. For the CDR3, the DNA is TGTGCCAGCAGCGGCGGGGGGGCGATACAAGAGACCCAGTACTTC.

This clonotype was detected a few times. In DNA form, the CDR3 reads TGCAGTGCTTCCTCACCCGAGCCAGTCGGAAACACCATATATTTT. It codes for CSASSPEPVGNTIYF. This chain links TRBV20-1 with TRBJ1-3; no definite D call. V lost 5 bases and J 4 bases, leaving 18 bases between the germline ends. Germline V gives CDR1 DFQATT, CDR2 SNEGSKA (reference sequence). The CDR3 length is 15 residues.

This chain connects TRBV11-2 to TRBJ2-2, with a weak D call TRBD1 (5 bases). The CDR3 sequence is 17 residues long. Between the trimmed V and J ends, which lost 5 bases and 0 bases, there was a span of 16 bases. Germline values: CDR1 SGHAT, CDR2 FQNNGV. The CDR3 spells CASSRRSDTTNTGELFF. CDR3 DNA: TGTGCCAGCAGCCGACGTTCGGACACCACGAACACCGGGGAGCTGTTTTTT.